The TCR beta chain under discussion was sequenced for a study of metastatic and nonmetastatic thyroid tumors. Study as a whole: Comparison of repertoires was carried out across blood and tumor or nodule tissue from malignant and benign thyroid patients.

No treatment had been given to any patient before thyroid surgery. The CDR3 spans 14 residues. Trimming removed 4 bases at V and 5 bases at J, with 9 bases between. In germline, CDR1 is MGHDK, CDR2 SYGVNS. Per the authors' pipeline: The study's classifier, a distant-metastasis tool for papillary thyroid cancer, was built using CDR3 differences across clinicopathological groups. With MiXCR, TCRdb reprocessed the PCR reads. The V and J calls and clone size are TCRdb's, not the authors'. The sample holds about 24,000 clones, less than 25% seen once. This clone was observed a handful of times. The sequenced sample consisted of blood. The receptor comes from a female donor with papillary thyroid cancer or a benign thyroid nodule (not recorded which). Some clones in this sample may be carry-over from other donors' samples. J is TRBJ1-6 and V is TRBV25-1; D is unclear. This CDR3 is CASSGETDNSPLHF. The CDR3 bases are TGTGCCAGCAGTGGAGAGACCGATAATTCACCCCTCCACTTT.